The 11 T cell receptor beta chains below were found in one sample sequenced in a study of T cells and Merkel cell carcinoma outcomes. The data were produced by immunoSEQ multiplex PCR, yet TCRdb's version contains in-frame clones alone and is incomplete. Of more than 12,000 clones listed, 80% to 95% are singletons. The sequenced sample consisted of tumor tissue from Merkel cell carcinoma. These receptors were obtained from a human donor with Merkel cell carcinoma.

The chain couples TRBV7-2 to TRBJ1-2; 9 bases agree with TRBD1. Losses at the gene ends were 0 bases for V and 4 bases for J; bases not matched to a gene: 0. The CDR3 runs 14 residues. The V gene's germline CDR1 is SGHTA and CDR2 FQGNSA. The CDR3 is CASSLAGQGYGYTF. The CDR3 DNA reads as TGTGCCAGCAGCTTAGCGGGACAGGGCTATGGCTACACCTTC.

The V and J genes are TRBV30 and TRBJ1-2; no clear D. V was trimmed by 3 bases and J by 6 bases, leaving 14 bases between them. The CDR3 has 13 residues. Germline CDR1 GTSNPN, CDR2 SVGIG (reference sequence). In DNA, the CDR3 is TGTGCCTGGAGAAAGAAGGCAGGAGATGGCTACACCTTC. Amino acids: CAWRKKAGDGYTF. The full variable domain, in which reference TRBV30 and TRBJ1-2 provide the parts outside the CDR3, is SQTIHQWPATLVQPVGSPLSLECTVEGTSNPNLYWYRQAAGRGLQLLFYSVGIGQISSEVPQNLSASRPQDRQFILSSKKLLLSDSGFYLCAWRKKAGDGYTFGSGTRLTVV.

This chain uses TRBV30 with TRBJ2-1, with D maybe TRBD2 (5 bases). CDR1 GTSNPN and CDR2 SVGIG come from the germline V gene (reference sequence). The V end lost 0 bases, the J end lost 3 bases, and 15 bases lay between the germline ends. The CDR3 totals 16 residues. The DNA for the CDR3 is TGTGCCTGGAGTGTTCCCCTAGCCAGATTCTACAATGAGCAGTTCTTC. Translation: CAWSVPLARFYNEQFF.

The J gene is TRBJ2-3, the V gene TRBV7-3; 7 nucleotides agree with TRBD2. Germline assignment: CDR1 SGHTA and CDR2 FQGTGA. The length of the CDR3 is 15 residues. J gave up 2 bases and V 5 bases, and 7 bases lay outside the gene matches. The CDR3 protein is CASSLGRAPTDTQYF. The DNA for the CDR3 is TGTGCCAGCAGCCTTGGGAGGGCCCCCACAGATACGCAGTATTTT.

V usage is TRBV12-2 and J usage is TRBJ1-3. TRBV12-2 is labeled a pseudogene. CDR3 length: 16 amino acids. This CDR3 reads CASRLARTSQGNTIYF. The CDR3 DNA follows: TGTGCAAGTCGCTTAGCCCGGACTTCTCAAGGAAACACCATATATTTT.

The chain links TRBV6-6 to TRBJ1-1, with unresolved D. The CDR3 extends over 11 amino acids. Trimming took off 7 bases at V and 3 bases at J, with 6 bases between the two ends. Germline V CDR1 and CDR2: MNHNY, SVGAGI (reference sequence). This chain's CDR3 is CASTAHTEAFF. The CDR3 bases are TGTGCCAGCACCGCCCACACTGAAGCTTTCTTT.

The J gene is TRBJ1-4, the V gene TRBV7-2; D is possibly TRBD1 (6 bases). Germline CDR1 and CDR2: SGHTA and FQGNSA. The CDR3 is 13 residues long. Between the trimmed V and J ends, which lost 3 bases and 7 bases, there was a span of 9 bases. In DNA form, the CDR3 reads TGTGCCAGCAGCTTCAAGGGGGGTGAAAAACTGTTTTTT. This gives the protein CASSFKGGEKLFF.

This clone showed up just once. V gene TRBV2 combines with J gene TRBJ1-1; D is perhaps TRBD1 (5 bases). V lost 4 bases to trimming and J lost 5 bases, with 11 bases between them. The CDR3 sequence is 13 residues long. Per the germline V gene, CDR1 is SNHLY and CDR2 is FYNNEI. Here the CDR3 reads CASSVRGETEAFF. The CDR3 DNA reads as TGTGCCAGCAGTGTTAGGGGCGAAACTGAAGCTTTCTTT.

J is TRBJ2-1 and V is TRBV5-1; D may be TRBD1 (8 bases). Between the trimmed V and J ends, which lost 4 bases and 3 bases, there was a span of 17 bases. The CDR3 runs 16 residues. CDR1 is SGHRS, CDR2 YFSETQ, per germline. The chain's CDR3 is CASSIGTGGVYNEQFF. CDR3 DNA sequence: TGCGCCAGCAGCATTGGAACAGGGGGGGTCTACAATGAGCAGTTCTTC.

V and J are TRBV5-1 and TRBJ2-1, with D unresolved. CDR3 length: 17 amino acids. V was shortened by 3 bases and J by 0 bases, with 16 bases between the two germline ends. Germline CDR1 reads SGHRS; CDR2 reads YFSETQ. The CDR3 DNA is TGCGCCAGCAGCTCCAGCCCGTTCCTCAGCTCCTACAATGAGCAGTTCTTC. It is translated as CASSSSPFLSSYNEQFF.

The chain couples TRBV2 to TRBJ1-4; unclear D gene. The CDR3 totals 15 residues. Germline CDR1 SNHLY, CDR2 FYNNEI. Trimming removed 7 bases from V and 3 bases from J, with 15 bases in between. The DNA for the CDR3 is TGTGCCAGCAATCCTACGTCGAAGCCTAATGAAAAACTGTTTTTT. Amino acids: CASNPTSKPNEKLFF.